What follows describes a single T cell receptor (beta chain). The antigen is undetermined. The assay was immunoSEQ multiplex PCR, and TCRdb's table has in-frame clones only and misses some. The data hold more than 20,000 clones, with roughly 70% observed a single time. This specimen belongs to a study of PD-1 blockade in classical Hodgkin lymphoma. Time point here: cycle 4 day 1 (C4D1), after six to seven weeks of nivolumab. Each patient relapsed following autologous stem cell transplantation, and prior brentuximab vedotin exposure differed. General observations from the study: There was a significant rise in CD4+ TCR diversity by C4D1, with no such rise for CD8+. Before treatment, complete responders showed about the same diversity as newly diagnosed patients. The causes of the repertoire differences, possibly disease activity or prior therapy, remain undefined.

The ends were cut back, 7 bases at V and 10 bases at J, with 16 bases in the middle. Germline-derived CDR1 and CDR2 are LNHDA and SQIVND (reference sequence). The CDR3 runs to 13 residues. This TCR was recovered from a human donor with classical Hodgkin lymphoma. The chain joins TRBV19 to TRBJ1-4, with D possibly being TRBD1 (6 bases). Sequences were derived from peripheral blood mononuclear cells (PBMCs), sampled before the fourth cycle of nivolumab. The CDR3 nucleotides are TGTGCCAGTAAAGCCGGGGGCGCGGGAAAACTGTTTTTT. Its protein is CASKAGGAGKLFF.